This is a list of T cell receptor beta chains from one sample in a study of T cell responses to AZD1222 COVID-19 vaccine. Data came from immunoSEQ multiplex PCR; TCRdb stores just in-frame clones and leaves some out. Among 160,000 or so clones listed, roughly nine tenths were seen once. The sample here was peripheral blood, taken on day 0 of AZD1222 vaccination. The receptors originated from an adult in good health. CDR3s include the opening cysteine and the closing phenylalanine or tryptophan. Fields, in order: CDR3 protein, CDR3 DNA, clone size, V gene, J gene, D gene. The D gene is left open where the match is weak. Clone size appears in some rows only: once, few, many, or a class for an expanded clone.

CDR3aa: CASSTRGRTYEQYF
CDR3nt: TGTGCCAGCAGCACCAGGGGGCGAACCTACGAGCAGTACTTC
abundance: NA
v_gene: TRBV28
j_gene: TRBJ2-7
d_gene: TRBD1

CDR3aa: CASSLAVADTQYF
CDR3nt: TGTGCCAGCAGCTTAGCGGTGGCAGATACGCAGTATTTT
abundance: NA
v_gene: TRBV11-3
j_gene: TRBJ2-3
d_gene: NA

CDR3aa: CASSSSSGGYTGELFF
CDR3nt: TGTGCCAGCAGCTCATCTAGCGGGGGCTACACCGGGGAGCTGTTTTTT
abundance: NA
v_gene: TRBV7-3
j_gene: TRBJ2-2
d_gene: TRBD2

CDR3aa: CASSVEGTGYNSPLHF
CDR3nt: TGTGCCAGCAGCGTAGAGGGGACGGGTTATAATTCACCCCTCCACTTT
abundance: few
v_gene: TRBV9
j_gene: TRBJ1-6
d_gene: NA

CDR3aa: CASSPTSGVGAYQPQHF
CDR3nt: TGTGCCAGCAGCCCTACGTCCGGGGTGGGGGCCTACCAGCCCCAGCATTTT
abundance: NA
v_gene: TRBV7-9
j_gene: TRBJ1-5
d_gene: NA

CDR3aa: CASSVIGRGRYNYGYTF
CDR3nt: TGTGCCAGCAGTGTCATAGGAAGAGGGAGGTACAACTATGGCTACACCTTC
abundance: NA
v_gene: TRBV28
j_gene: TRBJ1-2
d_gene: NA

CDR3aa: CAWIRDSITEAFF
CDR3nt: TGTGCCTGGATCCGGGACAGCATCACTGAAGCTTTCTTT
abundance: NA
v_gene: TRBV30
j_gene: TRBJ1-1
d_gene: TRBD1

CDR3aa: CASSDQGALTEAFF
CDR3nt: TGTGCCAGCAGTGATCAGGGGGCCTTAACTGAAGCTTTCTTT
abundance: NA
v_gene: TRBV2
j_gene: TRBJ1-1
d_gene: TRBD1

CDR3aa: CASSATGATNTEAFF
CDR3nt: TGTGCCAGCAGCGCTACAGGGGCGACGAACACTGAAGCTTTCTTT
abundance: NA
v_gene: TRBV3-1/TRBV3-2
j_gene: TRBJ1-1
d_gene: TRBD1

CDR3aa: CASSLGGSLPYEQYF
CDR3nt: TGTGCCAGCAGTTTGGGGGGGAGTCTCCCCTACGAGCAGTACTTC
abundance: NA
v_gene: TRBV28
j_gene: TRBJ2-7
d_gene: TRBD2

CDR3aa: CASSLEGGLAGGLRNNEQFF
CDR3nt: TGCGCCAGCAGCTTGGAAGGAGGGCTAGCGGGAGGCCTCCGGAACAATGAGCAGTTCTTC
abundance: NA
v_gene: TRBV5-1
j_gene: TRBJ2-1
d_gene: TRBD2

CDR3aa: CASSQADSYEQYF
CDR3nt: TGTGCCAGCAGCCAAGCGGATTCCTACGAGCAGTACTTC
abundance: NA
v_gene: TRBV7-9
j_gene: TRBJ2-7
d_gene: NA

CDR3aa: CAGRRGTESSYEQYF
CDR3nt: TGTGCCGGTAGACGCGGGACAGAGAGCTCCTACGAGCAGTACTTC
abundance: few
v_gene: TRBV7-2
j_gene: TRBJ2-7
d_gene: NA

CDR3aa: CASSLMIGTEAFF
CDR3nt: TGCGCCAGCAGCTTGATGATCGGCACTGAAGCTTTCTTT
abundance: NA
v_gene: TRBV5-1
j_gene: TRBJ1-1
d_gene: NA

CDR3aa: CASSLPGNTEAFF
CDR3nt: TGTGCCAGCAGCTTACCGGGGAACACTGAAGCTTTCTTT
abundance: NA
v_gene: TRBV11-2
j_gene: TRBJ1-1
d_gene: NA

CDR3aa: CASSLAGTEAFF
CDR3nt: TGTGCCAGCAGCTTAGCGGGCACTGAAGCTTTCTTT
abundance: NA
v_gene: TRBV7-2
j_gene: TRBJ1-1
d_gene: NA

CDR3aa: CASSVSGAGNTIYF
CDR3nt: TGTGCCAGCAGTGTATCAGGGGCTGGAAACACCATATATTTT
abundance: NA
v_gene: TRBV5-6
j_gene: TRBJ1-3
d_gene: NA

CDR3aa: CASSLGTSRGEDTQYF
CDR3nt: TGTGCCAGCAGCTTGGGGACCTCTCGGGGGGAAGATACGCAGTATTTT
abundance: few
v_gene: TRBV9
j_gene: TRBJ2-3
d_gene: TRBD2

CDR3aa: CASSPRWPQGRHVGYTF
CDR3nt: TGTGCCAGCAGCCCTAGGTGGCCCCAAGGTCGGCATGTTGGCTACACCTTC
abundance: NA
v_gene: TRBV7-3
j_gene: TRBJ1-2
d_gene: NA

CDR3aa: CASRGDYYNEQFF
CDR3nt: TGTGCCAGTAGGGGCGACTACTACAATGAGCAGTTCTTC
abundance: NA
v_gene: TRBV19
j_gene: TRBJ2-1
d_gene: NA

CDR3aa: CASSLAETNQPQHF
CDR3nt: TGTGCCAGCAGCTTGGCAGAAACCAATCAGCCCCAGCATTTT
abundance: once
v_gene: TRBV7-2
j_gene: TRBJ1-5
d_gene: NA

CDR3aa: CASSFGAGGPRELFF
CDR3nt: TGTGCCAGCAGCTTTGGAGCGGGAGGGCCGAGGGAGCTGTTTTTT
abundance: NA
v_gene: TRBV5-6
j_gene: TRBJ2-2
d_gene: TRBD2

CDR3aa: CASSPGGADSPLHF
CDR3nt: TGCGCCAGCAGCCCCGGCGGGGCTGATTCACCCCTCCACTTT
abundance: NA
v_gene: TRBV4-1
j_gene: TRBJ1-6
d_gene: NA

CDR3aa: CASSQVRGQNGYTF
CDR3nt: TGTGCCAGCAGCCAAGTTAGGGGGCAGAATGGCTACACCTTC
abundance: NA
v_gene: TRBV3-1/TRBV3-2
j_gene: TRBJ1-2
d_gene: TRBD1

CDR3aa: CASSFIGLRGTNTEAFF
CDR3nt: TGTGCCAGCAGTTTTATTGGACTCAGGGGAACGAACACTGAAGCTTTCTTT
abundance: NA
v_gene: TRBV27
j_gene: TRBJ1-1
d_gene: NA

CDR3aa: CASSPGGSPDQPQHF
CDR3nt: TGTGCCAGCAGCCCCGGCGGATCGCCCGATCAGCCCCAGCATTTT
abundance: NA
v_gene: TRBV5-4
j_gene: TRBJ1-5
d_gene: NA

CDR3aa: CASSRQGGHTEAFF
CDR3nt: TGCGCCAGCAGTCGACAGGGGGGGCACACTGAAGCTTTCTTT
abundance: NA
v_gene: TRBV5-1
j_gene: TRBJ1-1
d_gene: TRBD1

CDR3aa: CASSPRQGANYGYTF
CDR3nt: TGTGCCAGCTCACCAAGGCAGGGGGCAAACTATGGCTACACCTTC
abundance: NA
v_gene: TRBV18
j_gene: TRBJ1-2
d_gene: TRBD1

CDR3aa: CASSFAGAVNNEQFF
CDR3nt: TGTGCCAGCAGCTTTGCAGGGGCGGTTAACAATGAGCAGTTCTTC
abundance: NA
v_gene: TRBV11-3
j_gene: TRBJ2-1
d_gene: NA

CDR3aa: CASSSAASNQPQHF
CDR3nt: TGTGCCAGCAGCTCGGCAGCAAGCAATCAGCCCCAGCATTTT
abundance: NA
v_gene: TRBV6-2/TRBV6-3
j_gene: TRBJ1-5
d_gene: NA

CDR3aa: CASSRTGEYSPLHF
CDR3nt: TGTGCCAGCAGTCGGACAGGAGAATATTCACCCCTCCACTTT
abundance: NA
v_gene: TRBV28
j_gene: TRBJ1-6
d_gene: TRBD1

CDR3aa: CALQNSGANVLTF
CDR3nt: TGTGCCCTACAGAACTCTGGGGCCAACGTCCTGACTTTC
abundance: NA
v_gene: TRBV6-5
j_gene: TRBJ2-6
d_gene: NA

CDR3aa: CASSLGGGSRQPQHF
CDR3nt: TGTGCCAGCAGTTTAGGGGGGGGGTCTAGGCAGCCCCAGCATTTT
abundance: NA
v_gene: TRBV28
j_gene: TRBJ1-5
d_gene: NA

CDR3aa: CASSLDRVSTDTQYF
CDR3nt: TGTGCCAGCAGCTTAGATCGGGTTAGCACAGATACGCAGTATTTT
abundance: NA
v_gene: TRBV11-2
j_gene: TRBJ2-3
d_gene: NA

CDR3aa: CAISSDGSNQPQHF
CDR3nt: TGTGCCATCAGTTCGGACGGGAGCAATCAGCCCCAGCATTTT
abundance: NA
v_gene: TRBV10-3
j_gene: TRBJ1-5
d_gene: NA

CDR3aa: CASSIDGVGAEAFF
CDR3nt: TGTGCCAGTAGTATAGACGGGGTGGGCGCTGAAGCTTTCTTT
abundance: NA
v_gene: TRBV19
j_gene: TRBJ1-1
d_gene: NA

CDR3aa: CAISGREGPDTQYF
CDR3nt: TGTGCCATCAGTGGACGGGAGGGTCCAGATACGCAGTATTTT
abundance: NA
v_gene: TRBV10-3
j_gene: TRBJ2-3
d_gene: TRBD2

CDR3aa: CATGRTRTSTDTQYF
CDR3nt: TGTGCCACCGGTCGGACGCGCACCAGCACAGATACGCAGTATTTT
abundance: NA
v_gene: TRBV19
j_gene: TRBJ2-3
d_gene: NA

CDR3aa: CAISDRQGSGNTIYF
CDR3nt: TGTGCCATCAGTGACCGACAGGGATCTGGAAACACCATATATTTT
abundance: NA
v_gene: TRBV10-3
j_gene: TRBJ1-3
d_gene: TRBD1

CDR3aa: CATQPAIATNEKLFF
CDR3nt: TGTGCCACCCAGCCGGCGATTGCAACTAATGAAAAACTGTTTTTT
abundance: NA
v_gene: TRBV2
j_gene: TRBJ1-4
d_gene: NA

CDR3aa: CSASSGLSYNEQFF
CDR3nt: TGCAGTGCTAGTTCAGGACTATCCTACAATGAGCAGTTCTTC
abundance: NA
v_gene: TRBV20-1
j_gene: TRBJ2-1
d_gene: NA

CDR3aa: CASSYGGSGRVSSYEQYF
CDR3nt: TGTGCCAGCAGTTACGGAGGTAGCGGGAGGGTTAGCTCCTACGAGCAGTACTTC
abundance: few
v_gene: TRBV6-2/TRBV6-3
j_gene: TRBJ2-7
d_gene: TRBD2

CDR3aa: CASSYRGLGYTF
CDR3nt: TGTGCCAGCAGTTACAGGGGGCTAGGCTACACCTTC
abundance: NA
v_gene: TRBV6-5
j_gene: TRBJ1-2
d_gene: TRBD1

CDR3aa: CASRTSYGYTF
CDR3nt: TGTGCCAGCCGGACTAGCTATGGCTACACCTTC
abundance: NA
v_gene: TRBV6-5
j_gene: TRBJ1-2
d_gene: NA

CDR3aa: CASSRDYTDTQYF
CDR3nt: TGTGCCAGCAGCCGGGACTACACAGATACGCAGTATTTT
abundance: NA
v_gene: TRBV14
j_gene: TRBJ2-3
d_gene: TRBD2

CDR3aa: CASSLGPSVSYEQYF
CDR3nt: TGTGCCAGCAGCTTGGGCCCCAGTGTCTCCTACGAGCAGTACTTC
abundance: NA
v_gene: TRBV5-5
j_gene: TRBJ2-7
d_gene: NA

CDR3aa: CASSFGRGYGYTF
CDR3nt: TGTGCCAGCAGCTTCGGCAGGGGCTATGGCTACACCTTC
abundance: NA
v_gene: TRBV25-1
j_gene: TRBJ1-2
d_gene: NA

CDR3aa: CSVPKGAGRYTEAFF
CDR3nt: TGCAGCGTCCCTAAAGGGGCAGGTCGGTACACTGAAGCTTTCTTT
abundance: NA
v_gene: TRBV29-1
j_gene: TRBJ1-1
d_gene: NA

CDR3aa: CASSLEMREGNNEQFF
CDR3nt: TGCGCCAGCAGCTTGGAAATGAGGGAGGGCAACAATGAGCAGTTCTTC
abundance: NA
v_gene: TRBV5-1
j_gene: TRBJ2-1
d_gene: TRBD2

CDR3aa: CASSVYGTDTQYF
CDR3nt: TGTGCCAGCAGTGTATACGGGACAGATACGCAGTATTTT
abundance: few
v_gene: TRBV2
j_gene: TRBJ2-3
d_gene: NA

CDR3aa: CASTRGATTNEKLFF
CDR3nt: TGTGCCAGTACACGAGGGGCCACTACTAATGAAAAACTGTTTTTT
abundance: NA
v_gene: TRBV19
j_gene: TRBJ1-4
d_gene: NA

CDR3aa: CATSDPQDRVGGYTF
CDR3nt: TGTGCCACCAGTGATCCCCAGGACAGGGTGGGCGGCTACACCTTC
abundance: NA
v_gene: TRBV24-1
j_gene: TRBJ1-2
d_gene: TRBD1

CDR3aa: CASKWSQGRNTEAFF
CDR3nt: TGTGCCAGCAAATGGTCGCAGGGTAGGAACACTGAAGCTTTCTTT
abundance: NA
v_gene: TRBV2
j_gene: TRBJ1-1
d_gene: NA

CDR3aa: CASSLAPTGEKLFF
CDR3nt: TGTGCCAGCTCACTCGCGCCCACCGGGGAAAAACTGTTTTTT
abundance: NA
v_gene: TRBV18
j_gene: TRBJ1-4
d_gene: NA

CDR3aa: CASSSPGTGVAGELFF
CDR3nt: TGTGCCAGCAGTTCCCCCGGGACAGGGGTTGCCGGGGAGCTGTTTTTT
abundance: NA
v_gene: TRBV11-1
j_gene: TRBJ2-2
d_gene: TRBD1

CDR3aa: CASSSLRDRPYEQYF
CDR3nt: TGTGCCAGCAGTTCACTCCGGGACAGACCCTACGAGCAGTACTTC
abundance: NA
v_gene: TRBV28
j_gene: TRBJ2-7
d_gene: TRBD1

CDR3aa: CAIARTSGYNEQFF
CDR3nt: TGTGCCATCGCAAGGACTAGCGGATACAATGAGCAGTTCTTC
abundance: NA
v_gene: TRBV10-3
j_gene: TRBJ2-1
d_gene: TRBD2

CDR3aa: CASSFQASGGGETQYF
CDR3nt: TGCGCCAGCAGCTTCCAGGCCAGCGGGGGCGGGGAGACCCAGTACTTC
abundance: NA
v_gene: TRBV5-1
j_gene: TRBJ2-5
d_gene: TRBD2

CDR3aa: CASRWGSGASYEQYF
CDR3nt: TGTGCCAGCAGATGGGGGTCGGGGGCCTCCTACGAGCAGTACTTC
abundance: NA
v_gene: TRBV28
j_gene: TRBJ2-7
d_gene: NA

CDR3aa: CASTPPGQGNTGELFF
CDR3nt: TGTGCCAGCACCCCTCCGGGACAGGGGAACACCGGGGAGCTGTTTTTT
abundance: NA
v_gene: TRBV7-6
j_gene: TRBJ2-2
d_gene: TRBD1